In this sample, the clone carrying this T cell receptor (beta chain) turned up once. The CDR3 runs to 15 residues. V dropped 1 base and J dropped 2; count of bases not matched to a gene: 0. CDR1 and CDR2 from the germline V gene are LNHNV and YYDKDF (reference sequence). These data are taken from a study of blood T cell repertoires in COVID-19. Study-level background: The study drew acute and convalescent COVID-19 samples from the United States, Italy and Spain. PBMCs, B-cell-depleted T cells, or T cells were the source of the cDNA or gDNA that made up the material.

This table comes from immunoSEQ multiplex PCR, and its TCRdb copy is limited to in-frame clones, with some not included. Of about 230,000 clones listed, roughly four fifths are singletons. Seattle patients were enrolled during active infection and followed longitudinally. The chain combines TRBV15 with TRBJ2-5; 11 nucleotides align to TRBD2. This sequence originates from an elderly woman with COVID-19, enrolled during active disease. What was sequenced was peripheral blood. The CDR3 nucleotides read TGTGCCACCAGCAGAGCTAGCGGGGGGCAAGAGACCCAGTACTTC. Protein sequence: CATSRASGGQETQYF.